A selection of T cell receptor beta chains follows, all from one sample in a study of blood T cell repertoires in COVID-19. Only in-frame clones appear in the TCRdb table, and some are missing; sequencing was by immunoSEQ multiplex PCR. The sample has about 320,000 clones; 89% are singletons. Material for sequencing was peripheral blood. Receptors originate from a young man who had recovered from COVID-19. Each CDR3 is given with its conserved first and last residue. A D gene is named only where the DNA matches it firmly. Not every row has a clone size; where given, it reads once, few, many or a size class.

D gene: -; J gene: TRBJ2-3; V gene: TRBV18; clone size: -; CDR3 DNA: TGTGCCAGCTCAACAGGGCCTAGGACAGATACGCAGTATTTT; CDR3 protein: CASSTGPRTDTQYF
D gene: TRBD1; J gene: TRBJ2-7; V gene: TRBV11-2; clone size: -; CDR3 DNA: TGTGCCAGCAGCTCGGGACAGGGGGCAGGCGAGCAGTACTTC; CDR3 protein: CASSSGQGAGEQYF
D gene: TRBD1; J gene: TRBJ1-1; V gene: TRBV7-9; clone size: once; CDR3 DNA: TGTGCCAGCAGCCAAGGACAGGGTTCCTCTTTCGCTGAAGCTTTCTTT; CDR3 protein: CASSQGQGSSFAEAFF
D gene: -; J gene: TRBJ1-1; V gene: TRBV2; clone size: -; CDR3 DNA: TGTGCCAGCAAACGGGACACTGAAGCTTTCTTT; CDR3 protein: CASKRDTEAFF
D gene: -; J gene: TRBJ2-1; V gene: TRBV9; clone size: -; CDR3 DNA: TGTGCCAGCAGCACTACCTCTAGCGGCCCGACAGGTGAGCAGTTCTTC; CDR3 protein: CASSTTSSGPTGEQFF
D gene: TRBD2; J gene: TRBJ2-3; V gene: TRBV5-4; clone size: once; CDR3 DNA: TGTGCCAGCAGCTTACTAGCGGGGGGGGTAGATACGCAGTATTTT; CDR3 protein: CASSLLAGGVDTQYF
D gene: -; J gene: TRBJ1-1; V gene: TRBV2; clone size: -; CDR3 DNA: TGTGCCAGCAGTAGACAGAACACTGAAGCTTTCTTT; CDR3 protein: CASSRQNTEAFF
D gene: TRBD1; J gene: TRBJ1-2; V gene: TRBV4-1; clone size: -; CDR3 DNA: TGCGCCAGCAGCCAAGTGTTCCCAGGGGGCGACTATGGCTACACCTTC; CDR3 protein: CASSQVFPGGDYGYTF
D gene: TRBD2; J gene: TRBJ2-3; V gene: TRBV10-3; clone size: -; CDR3 DNA: TGTGCCATCAGTGCGCTGGCGGGAGAGGCTTGGATGAGCACAGATACGCAGTATTTT; CDR3 protein: CAISALAGEAWMSTDTQYF
D gene: -; J gene: TRBJ2-3; V gene: TRBV10-3; clone size: -; CDR3 DNA: TGTGCCACCGTCGGAGGCGGGGCAAGCACAGATACGCAGTATTTT; CDR3 protein: CATVGGGASTDTQYF
D gene: -; J gene: TRBJ2-3; V gene: TRBV19; clone size: -; CDR3 DNA: TGTGCCAGTAGTCAGTGGGAGGTCCCAGATACGCAGTATTTT; CDR3 protein: CASSQWEVPDTQYF
D gene: -; J gene: TRBJ1-4; V gene: TRBV11-2; clone size: -; CDR3 DNA: TGTGCCAGCAGCTTAGGGAGAATTAATGAAAAACTGTTTTTT; CDR3 protein: CASSLGRINEKLFF
D gene: -; J gene: TRBJ2-7; V gene: TRBV6-5; clone size: -; CDR3 DNA: TGTGCCAGCACCCGAGTGGAGGCCGGGACCTACGAGCAGTACTTC; CDR3 protein: CASTRVEAGTYEQYF
D gene: -; J gene: TRBJ2-5; V gene: TRBV5-4; clone size: -; CDR3 DNA: TGTGCCAGCAGCTCCGGTAGCTTTTTAGAGACCCAGTACTTC; CDR3 protein: CASSSGSFLETQYF
D gene: -; J gene: TRBJ1-5; V gene: TRBV6-5; clone size: -; CDR3 DNA: TGTGCCAGCGAACGGGGGTTCAATCAGCCCCAGCATTTT; CDR3 protein: CASERGFNQPQHF
D gene: TRBD2; J gene: TRBJ2-7; V gene: TRBV9; clone size: -; CDR3 DNA: TGTGCCAGCAGCGTTAACCCTAGCGGCTCCTACGAGCAGTACTTC; CDR3 protein: CASSVNPSGSYEQYF
D gene: TRBD1; J gene: TRBJ2-1; V gene: TRBV11-2; clone size: -; CDR3 DNA: TGTGCCAGCAGCCTTAGACAGGGGGGTGAGCAGTTCTTC; CDR3 protein: CASSLRQGGEQFF
D gene: -; J gene: TRBJ2-2; V gene: TRBV19; clone size: -; CDR3 DNA: TGTGCCAGTAGTCTGGGAGCGGGGGAGCTGTTTTTT; CDR3 protein: CASSLGAGELFF
D gene: TRBD1; J gene: TRBJ2-7; V gene: TRBV27; clone size: -; CDR3 DNA: TGTGCCAGCAGCTCTCCGGGACAGGGTGTCTACGAGCAGTACTTC; CDR3 protein: CASSSPGQGVYEQYF
D gene: -; J gene: TRBJ2-2; V gene: TRBV7-3; clone size: -; CDR3 DNA: TGTGCCAGCAGCTCGACACCAAACACCGGGGAGCTGTTTTTT; CDR3 protein: CASSSTPNTGELFF
D gene: -; J gene: TRBJ2-2; V gene: TRBV7-9; clone size: -; CDR3 DNA: TGTGCCAGCAGCCTGGACAGAAACCTAAGGGCGAGGACCGGGGAGCTGTTTTTT; CDR3 protein: CASSLDRNLRARTGELFF
D gene: TRBD1; J gene: TRBJ1-5; V gene: TRBV29-1; clone size: -; CDR3 DNA: TGCAGCGTATGCGGCTTATGGACAGGATATAATCAGCCCCAGCATTTT; CDR3 protein: CSVCGLWTGYNQPQHF
D gene: -; J gene: TRBJ2-1; V gene: TRBV25-1; clone size: -; CDR3 DNA: TGTGCCAGCAGTCCGAGCAGGGAATACAATGAGCAGTTCTTC; CDR3 protein: CASSPSREYNEQFF
D gene: -; J gene: TRBJ2-7; V gene: TRBV4-3; clone size: once; CDR3 DNA: TGCGCCAGCAGCCTAAGGGTGGGAGACGAGCAGTACTTC; CDR3 protein: CASSLRVGDEQYF
D gene: -; J gene: TRBJ2-5; V gene: TRBV6-5; clone size: -; CDR3 DNA: TGTGCCAGCAGTCAGCCCGGGGTCGAGACCCAGTACTTC; CDR3 protein: CASSQPGVETQYF
D gene: -; J gene: TRBJ2-5; V gene: TRBV5-4; clone size: once; CDR3 DNA: TGTGCCAGCAGCTTGGCCCGGAGCAGCACCGTCCAAGAGACCCAGTACTTC; CDR3 protein: CASSLARSSTVQETQYF
D gene: -; J gene: TRBJ1-2; V gene: TRBV19; clone size: -; CDR3 DNA: TGTGCCAGTAGTATATCGGCGCAGGGGTCTGTCTATGGCTACACCTTC; CDR3 protein: CASSISAQGSVYGYTF
D gene: -; J gene: TRBJ2-3; V gene: TRBV5-1; clone size: -; CDR3 DNA: TGCGCCAGCAGCTTGGCCCTCGCAGATACGCAGTATTTT; CDR3 protein: CASSLALADTQYF
D gene: -; J gene: TRBJ2-5; V gene: TRBV7-2; clone size: -; CDR3 DNA: TGTGCCAGCAGCTTAGGGGCACAAGAGACCCAGTACTTC; CDR3 protein: CASSLGAQETQYF
D gene: TRBD1; J gene: TRBJ2-3; V gene: TRBV3-1/TRBV3-2; clone size: -; CDR3 DNA: TGTGCCAGCAGCCAACTATTGGACAGGGGGTTCACAGATACGCAGTATTTT; CDR3 protein: CASSQLLDRGFTDTQYF
D gene: -; J gene: TRBJ2-5; V gene: TRBV6-6; clone size: once; CDR3 DNA: TGTGCCAGCAGTTACTCGAACCAGGTGTACTTC; CDR3 protein: CASSYSNQVYF
D gene: -; J gene: TRBJ2-3; V gene: TRBV7-2; clone size: -; CDR3 DNA: TGTGCCAGCAGCTTAGCGATATACGCCAGGGATTTT; CDR3 protein: CASSLAIYARDF
D gene: -; J gene: TRBJ1-1; V gene: TRBV3-1/TRBV3-2; clone size: -; CDR3 DNA: TGTGCCAGCAGCCAGGAGTGGACTGAAGCTTTCTTT; CDR3 protein: CASSQEWTEAFF
D gene: -; J gene: TRBJ1-1; V gene: TRBV6-2/TRBV6-3; clone size: -; CDR3 DNA: TGTGCCAGCAGCCTTAGCAGGGTTTCCATGAACACTGAAGCTTTCTTT; CDR3 protein: CASSLSRVSMNTEAFF
D gene: TRBD1; J gene: TRBJ2-7; V gene: TRBV9; clone size: -; CDR3 DNA: TGTGCCAGCAGCCCCCAGAGGACAGGGCTCGGCGAGCAGTACTTC; CDR3 protein: CASSPQRTGLGEQYF
D gene: -; J gene: TRBJ2-7; V gene: TRBV3-1/TRBV3-2; clone size: -; CDR3 DNA: TGTGCCAGCAGCCAAGGTGGAGGGGACGAGCAGTACTTC; CDR3 protein: CASSQGGGDEQYF
D gene: TRBD1; J gene: TRBJ2-3; V gene: TRBV5-8; clone size: -; CDR3 DNA: TGTGCCAGCAGCGGGTTCGGACAGGCGGTCGGTGTGACGACAGATACGCAGTATTTT; CDR3 protein: CASSGFGQAVGVTTDTQYF
D gene: -; J gene: TRBJ1-1; V gene: TRBV7-9; clone size: once; CDR3 DNA: TGTGCCAGCAGCTTAGCAACGACTAACACTGAAGCTTTCTTT; CDR3 protein: CASSLATTNTEAFF
D gene: -; J gene: TRBJ2-7; V gene: TRBV7-2; clone size: -; CDR3 DNA: TGTGCCAGCAGCTTAGGAGGGTTAGTTGTTTACGAGCAGTACTTC; CDR3 protein: CASSLGGLVVYEQYF